This T cell receptor beta chain was sequenced in a study of T cell responses to AZD1222 COVID-19 vaccine. Notes on the study in general: Nearly half of unique spike-specific TCRs reportedly avoided B.1.351 and B.1.1.7 mutated regions.

About this clone itself: Its antigen is undetermined.

TCRdb keeps only in-frame clones here, not all; method: immunoSEQ multiplex PCR. The repertoire has about 110,000 clones, 89% of them found once; the top ten carry 3.1%. The V segment lost 6 bases and the J segment 0 bases; nucleotides outside the gene matches: 7. Germline V lookup: CDR1 LNHDA, CDR2 SQIVND (reference sequence). The CDR3 has 16 residues. The chain combines TRBV19 with TRBJ1-3; the match to TRBD1 covers 8 bases. The sequenced sample was peripheral blood, obtained on day 0 of MenACWY control vaccination. This receptor was obtained from an adult in good health. This chain's CDR3 is CASSDRGPDSGNTIYF. The DNA for the CDR3 is TGTGCCAGTAGCGACAGGGGCCCCGACTCTGGAAACACCATATATTTT.